A selection of T cell receptor beta chains follows, all from one sample in a study of blood T cell repertoires in COVID-19. The protocol was immunoSEQ multiplex PCR, while the TCRdb copy is restricted to in-frame clones and leaves out a portion. Of more than 120,000 clones listed, 70% to 90% are singletons. Sequencing was performed on peripheral blood. These receptors were taken from a human donor with acute or convalescent COVID-19. The donor label of this sample is uncertain. CDR3s include the opening cysteine and the closing phenylalanine or tryptophan. D genes are given only for firm matches. Clone size is not always given. Where it is, it says once, few, many or a class for expanded clones.

D gene	J gene	V gene	clone size	CDR3 protein	CDR3 DNA
-	TRBJ1-2	TRBV10-3	few	CAISESPGTYGYTF	TGTGCCATCAGTGAGTCTCCAGGCACCTATGGCTACACCTTC
TRBD1	TRBJ1-5	TRBV6-6	-	CASSRSTGSSNQPQHF	TGTGCCAGCAGTCGATCGACAGGGTCCAGCAATCAGCCCCAGCATTTT
-	TRBJ1-1	TRBV29-1	few	CSVAGGLNTEAFF	TGCAGCGTTGCCGGAGGCTTGAACACTGAAGCTTTCTTT
-	TRBJ2-3	TRBV28	-	CATQGRGSTDTQYF	TGTGCCACCCAAGGTAGGGGGAGCACAGATACGCAGTATTTT
-	TRBJ2-5	TRBV6-6	-	CASSLGRQGNKETQYF	TGTGCCAGCAGTTTGGGTCGGCAGGGGAACAAAGAGACCCAGTACTTC
-	TRBJ2-5	TRBV7-9	-	CASSFLENPPEETQYF	TGTGCCAGCAGCTTTCTCGAAAATCCCCCGGAGGAGACCCAGTACTTC
TRBD2	TRBJ2-3	TRBV7-2	-	CASSLGLAATDTQYF	TGTGCCAGCAGCTTAGGGCTAGCGGCCACAGATACGCAGTATTTT
-	TRBJ1-1	TRBV21-1	-	CASIDIARF	TGTGCCAGCATCGACATCGCAAGGTTT
-	TRBJ1-1	TRBV29-1	-	CSVRRNMNTEAFF	TGCAGCGTTCGCAGGAACATGAACACTGAAGCTTTCTTT
TRBD2	TRBJ2-5	TRBV3-1/TRBV3-2	-	CASSQATSGETQYF	TGTGCCAGCAGCCAAGCGACTAGCGGGGAGACCCAGTACTTC
-	TRBJ2-7	TRBV2	-	CASSDNREQYF	TGTGCCAGCAGTGACAATCGGGAGCAGTACTTC
-	TRBJ2-2	TRBV7-2	-	CASSWGVTGELFF	TGTGCCAGCTCCTGGGGGGTAACCGGGGAGCTGTTTTTT
TRBD1	TRBJ1-2	TRBV18	-	CASSPMGQGSDYGYTF	TGTGCCAGCTCACCTATGGGACAGGGGAGCGACTATGGCTACACCTTC
TRBD2	TRBJ2-2	TRBV4-2	-	CASSQLGTSRGAGTGELFF	TGTGCCAGCAGCCAACTCGGGACTAGCAGGGGGGCGGGCACCGGGGAGCTGTTTTTT
-	TRBJ1-3	TRBV12-3/TRBV12-4	-	CASRQGTGNTIYF	TGTGCCAGCAGACAGGGAACTGGAAACACCATATATTTT
-	TRBJ2-1	TRBV10-3	-	CAISGGSSYNEQFF	TGTGCCATATCAGGTGGGAGCTCCTACAATGAGCAGTTCTTC
-	TRBJ2-3	TRBV7-9	once	CASGRQFTDTQYF	TGTGCCAGCGGGCGACAGTTCACAGATACGCAGTATTTT
-	TRBJ1-6	TRBV6-1	-	CASSESPNYGSAAYNSPLHF	TGTGCCAGCAGTGAATCCCCGAATTATGGGAGCGCCGCCTATAATTCACCCCTCCACTTT
TRBD1	TRBJ1-2	TRBV5-4	-	CASSWQGTGVYGYTF	TGTGCCAGCAGCTGGCAGGGCACAGGGGTGTATGGCTACACCTTC
-	TRBJ1-6	TRBV5-1	-	CASSRGARTSYNSPLHF	TGCGCCAGCAGCCGAGGTGCTAGGACATCCTATAATTCACCCCTCCACTTT
TRBD1	TRBJ1-1	TRBV27	-	CASRMKQGVNTEAFF	TGTGCCAGCAGGATGAAACAGGGGGTCAACACTGAAGCTTTCTTT
-	TRBJ2-1	TRBV6-4	-	CASSVRGNNEQFF	TGTGCCAGCAGTGTACGGGGTAACAATGAGCAGTTCTTC
-	TRBJ1-2	TRBV19	once	CASNPTHGGEGYTF	TGTGCCAGTAACCCCACCCACGGAGGGGAGGGCTACACCTTC
-	TRBJ2-4	TRBV29-1	-	CSVASSPTAQNIQYF	TGCAGCGTTGCGTCTAGCCCTACAGCCCAAAACATTCAGTACTTC
-	TRBJ2-2	TRBV19	-	CASNNYVDRAGTGELFF	TGTGCCAGTAATAATTACGTCGATAGGGCGGGCACCGGGGAGCTGTTTTTT
-	TRBJ1-2	TRBV27	few	CASSPLTGNSYGYTF	TGTGCCAGCAGTCCTCTTACAGGGAATTCGTATGGCTACACCTTC
TRBD2	TRBJ2-1	TRBV4-2	-	CASSQATAGGFNSYNEQFF	TGTGCCAGCAGCCAAGCGACGGCGGGGGGCTTTAATTCCTACAATGAGCAGTTCTTC